These 7 T cell receptor beta chains came from one sample sequenced in a study of blood T cell repertoires in COVID-19. The table came from immunoSEQ multiplex PCR; TCRdb's copy has only in-frame clones and leaves some out. The sample carries about 400,000 clones, roughly 91% recorded once. Sequencing input: peripheral blood. Receptor source: a woman aged 25-40 years with acute or convalescent COVID-19.

The chain is built from TRBV27 and TRBJ1-1; D may be TRBD1 (6 bases). V gave up 3 bases and J gave up 6 bases, with 14 bases separating them. CDR3 length: 14 residues. The germline gives CDR1 MNHEY, CDR2 SMNVEV (reference sequence). CDR3 loop: CASSLGRGLSEAFF. CDR3 nucleotide sequence: TGTGCCAGCAGTTTGGGCAGGGGTCTGTCTGAAGCTTTCTTT.

The V gene is TRBV7-8, the J gene TRBJ2-3; weak D call: TRBD2 (6 bases). The CDR3 covers 17 residues. The V end lost 5 bases, the J end lost 0 bases, and 18 bases lay between the germline ends. Germline V lookup: CDR1 SGHVS, CDR2 FQNEAQ. The CDR3 region has the DNA TGTGCCAGCAGCGTAGGGGCGGGACGTATGAGCACAGATACGCAGTATTTT. Protein: CASSVGAGRMSTDTQYF.

The rearrangement links TRBV28 to TRBJ2-2, with TRBD1 as a possible D gene (6 bases). The CDR3 is 15 amino acids. V lost 7 bases, J lost 6 bases, and 18 bases lay in between. Germline CDR1 MDHEN, CDR2 SYDVKM. The CDR3 here is CASNPVRDTSGELFF. The CDR3, as DNA: TGTGCCAGCAACCCAGTCCGGGACACTTCCGGGGAGCTGTTTTTT.

In this sample, this clone turned up a few times. This rearrangement joins TRBV30 to TRBJ1-6; D gene uncertain. The V and J ends lost 4 bases and 7 bases respectively, with 8 bases between them. Germline assignment: CDR1 GTSNPN and CDR2 SVGIG (reference sequence). The CDR3 runs to 12 residues. The CDR3: CAWTGINSPLHF. The CDR3 nucleotides read TGTGCCTGGACCGGGATAAATTCACCCCTCCACTTT.

This sequence joins TRBV5-5 and TRBJ2-5; D is unclear. Germline CDR1 and CDR2: SGHKS and YYEKEE (reference sequence). The CDR3 totals 12 residues. V shed 4 bases and J shed 2 bases, with 6 bases lying between them. The CDR3 loop reads CASSQLQETQYF. The CDR3 region has the DNA TGTGCCAGCAGCCAACTTCAAGAGACCCAGTACTTC.

The chain recombines TRBV2 with TRBJ2-6; tentative D call: TRBD2 (6 bases). The germline V gene encodes CDR1 SNHLY and CDR2 FYNNEI. Trimming took off 2 bases at V and 0 bases at J, with 11 bases between the two ends. This CDR3 spans 17 amino acids. CDR3 region: CASSETGTVSGANVLTF. The CDR3 coding sequence is TGTGCCAGCAGTGAAACCGGGACTGTCTCTGGGGCCAACGTCCTGACTTTC. Filled out from reference TRBV2 and TRBJ2-6, the complete variable domain reads EPEVTQTPSHQVTQMGQEVILRCVPISNHLYFYWYRQILGQKVEFLVSFYNNEISEKSEIFDDQFSVERPDGSNFTLKIRSTKLEDSAMYFCASSETGTVSGANVLTFGAGSRLTVL.

This clone appeared once. This chain connects TRBV4-1 to TRBJ1-5; 9 bases are a match to TRBD1. The CDR3 has 15 amino acids. Germline V gene data show CDR1 as MGHRA and CDR2 as YSYEKL. J was trimmed by 5 bases and V by 6 bases; bases with no gene match: 8. The CDR3: CASSIPGQGHQPQHF. The CDR3 DNA reads TGCGCCAGCAGTATACCTGGACAGGGGCATCAGCCCCAGCATTTT.